The clone carrying this T cell receptor (beta chain) has a count of ten or more. Its antigen is unidentified. The source of the sample is a study of T cells after yellow fever vaccination. Study outcomes and limitations: Detected again after the booster were most primary-vaccination clones, at 95% to 98% CD4 and 88% CD8. The CD4 and CD8 compartments had a small share of their clonotypes in common.

Germline lookup yields CDR1 SGHRS and CDR2 YFSETQ. There are 16 residues in the CDR3. V was pared by 3 bases and J by 8 bases, with 23 bases between. TCRdb passed the 5' RACE reads through MiXCR, listing each CDR3 protein once. The sample lists 250,000 to 400,000 distinct CDR3 sequences, roughly 4.3% occurring once. This receptor was taken from a man aged 18 to 30 who received the YFV17D yellow fever vaccine. The chain employs TRBV5-1 and TRBJ1-1; D uncertain. The input for sequencing was PBMCs, taken 15 days after the yellow fever booster vaccination. The CDR3 DNA follows: TGCGCCAGCAGCTCACGGGCCGACTTGGACGGGTCAGAAGCTTTCTTT. This encodes CASSSRADLDGSEAFF.